These T cell receptor beta chains were read from a single sample in a study of blood T cell repertoires in COVID-19. The data were produced by immunoSEQ multiplex PCR, yet TCRdb's version contains in-frame clones alone and is incomplete. The sample holds over 350,000 clones, 87% seen once. The source material was PBMCs or T cells enriched from blood (not recorded which). The receptors were gathered from a woman under 30 with acute COVID-19. The CDR3 runs from the conserved cysteine through the conserved F or W. A D gene is named only where the DNA matches it firmly. Only some rows state a clone size, as once, few, many or a class for expanded clones.

j_gene: TRBJ2-1; v_gene: TRBV2; abundance: NA; d_gene: TRBD2; CDR3nt: TGTGCCAGCAACACGGGAGGGCTTGGCAATGAGCAGTTCTTC; CDR3aa: CASNTGGLGNEQFF
j_gene: TRBJ1-2; v_gene: TRBV6-5; abundance: few; d_gene: TRBD1; CDR3nt: TGTGCCAGCAGTACATCAGGGGGCCCCTATGGCTACACCTTC; CDR3aa: CASSTSGGPYGYTF
j_gene: TRBJ2-7; v_gene: TRBV5-4; abundance: NA; d_gene: TRBD1; CDR3nt: TGTGCCAGCAGCTTACAGGGGGCGGACGAGCAGTACTTC; CDR3aa: CASSLQGADEQYF
j_gene: TRBJ2-7; v_gene: TRBV7-9; abundance: NA; d_gene: TRBD2; CDR3nt: TGTGCCAGCAGCCCCGGGGGGGGCGGGTTGAGCTCCTACGAGCAGTACTTC; CDR3aa: CASSPGGGGLSSYEQYF
j_gene: TRBJ2-2; v_gene: TRBV10-2; abundance: once; d_gene: NA; CDR3nt: TGCGCCAGCAGTGAGTCTTCCAGGGGGGAGCTGTTTTTT; CDR3aa: CASSESSRGELFF
j_gene: TRBJ1-2; v_gene: TRBV2; abundance: NA; d_gene: NA; CDR3nt: TGTGCCAGCAGTGAAATAGAGGCCAGAGGCGGCTACACCTTC; CDR3aa: CASSEIEARGGYTF
j_gene: TRBJ2-5; v_gene: TRBV27; abundance: NA; d_gene: TRBD1; CDR3nt: TGTGCCAGCTCGCCCGGGACAGGGGGTGGGACCCAGTACTTC; CDR3aa: CASSPGTGGGTQYF
j_gene: TRBJ2-2; v_gene: TRBV27; abundance: NA; d_gene: TRBD2; CDR3nt: TGTGCCAGCAGTCCCGAGACTAGCGGGGGGGCCCATACCGGGGAGCTGTTTTTT; CDR3aa: CASSPETSGGAHTGELFF
j_gene: TRBJ1-2; v_gene: TRBV5-6; abundance: NA; d_gene: TRBD1; CDR3nt: TGTGCCAGCAGCTTGGAACAGGGGTACTATGGCTACACCTTC; CDR3aa: CASSLEQGYYGYTF
j_gene: TRBJ2-3; v_gene: TRBV28; abundance: NA; d_gene: TRBD2; CDR3nt: TGTGCCAGCAGTCACGGACTAGCGGGAGTAGATACGCAGTATTTT; CDR3aa: CASSHGLAGVDTQYF
j_gene: TRBJ2-2; v_gene: TRBV7-9; abundance: NA; d_gene: TRBD1; CDR3nt: TGTGCCAGCAGCCTGGGACAGCCTCCCCGCACCGGGGAGCTGTTTTTT; CDR3aa: CASSLGQPPRTGELFF
j_gene: TRBJ1-5; v_gene: TRBV6-4; abundance: NA; d_gene: NA; CDR3nt: TGTGCCAGCAGTTCAGCGTCTAATCAGCCCCAGCATTTT; CDR3aa: CASSSASNQPQHF
j_gene: TRBJ2-1; v_gene: TRBV23-1; abundance: NA; d_gene: TRBD1; CDR3nt: TGCGCCAGCAGTCTAACGGCCCTCGACAGGGGCTCGTACAATGAGCAGTTCTTC; CDR3aa: CASSLTALDRGSYNEQFF
j_gene: TRBJ1-6; v_gene: TRBV6-5; abundance: NA; d_gene: TRBD1; CDR3nt: TGTGCCAGCAGTAGGACAGGGGGGAATTCACCCCTCCACTTT; CDR3aa: CASSRTGGNSPLHF
j_gene: TRBJ1-1; v_gene: TRBV11-1; abundance: NA; d_gene: NA; CDR3nt: TGTGCCAGCACCAGATTCACTGAAGCTTTCTTT; CDR3aa: CASTRFTEAFF
j_gene: TRBJ2-7; v_gene: TRBV5-5; abundance: once; d_gene: TRBD1; CDR3nt: TGTGCCAGCAGCCCGTGGGGACAGGGCTCCTACGAGCAGTACTTC; CDR3aa: CASSPWGQGSYEQYF
j_gene: TRBJ1-6; v_gene: TRBV19; abundance: NA; d_gene: TRBD1; CDR3nt: TGTGCCAGTAGCAGATTCGGACAGGGTTTTAATTCACCCCTCCACTTT; CDR3aa: CASSRFGQGFNSPLHF
j_gene: TRBJ1-4; v_gene: TRBV4-3; abundance: NA; d_gene: NA; CDR3nt: TGCGCCAGCAGCCAAGCCCGACACGTTGCAACTAATGAAAAACTGTTTTTT; CDR3aa: CASSQARHVATNEKLFF
j_gene: TRBJ2-5; v_gene: TRBV7-3; abundance: NA; d_gene: NA; CDR3nt: TGTGCCAGCAGCCCCGGGACTGCGGAGACCCAGTACTTC; CDR3aa: CASSPGTAETQYF
j_gene: TRBJ1-4; v_gene: TRBV9; abundance: once; d_gene: NA; CDR3nt: TGTGCCAGCAGCTCCTCGGCAGGAGGTAATGAAAAACTGTTTTTT; CDR3aa: CASSSSAGGNEKLFF